This T cell receptor (beta chain) was identified during a study of cytomegalovirus exposure and HLA in healthy donors. This CDR3 is built from 17 residues. Per germline, CDR1 SGHVS and CDR2 FNYEAQ. With 1 base clipped from V and 2 bases from J, the junction kept 9 bases outside the gene matches. The PCR was carried out with 60 Vbeta primers and 13 Jbeta primers. Method: immunoSEQ multiplex PCR; TCRdb's copy keeps in-frame clones and lacks some. The table lists 120,000 or so clones, 80% of them singletons. The sequenced material came from PBMCs. V and J are TRBV7-6 and TRBJ2-7; 9 bases line up with TRBD1. This TCR derives from a female donor in good health and CMV-seropositive. The CDR3 region is CASSLVGGGQGAYEQYF. In DNA form, the CDR3 reads TGTGCCAGCAGCTTAGTCGGTGGGGGACAGGGAGCCTACGAGCAGTACTTC.